This TCR beta chain was captured in a study of long-term antiretroviral therapy in people with HIV. Overall study findings and caveats: The study found narrower CDR3 length ranges in HIV repertoires than in controls. ART adherence, viral resistance and therapy changes went unrecorded. Older ART regimens may have been in use when blood was drawn between the mid-2000s and the late 2010s.

As to this clone: Its antigen remains unknown.

The CDR3 contains 11 residues. J was trimmed by 5 bases and V by 7 bases; bases with no gene match: 2. Germline V gene data show CDR1 as WSHSY and CDR2 as SAAADI. Run at survey level, the immunoSEQ assay was version v3.0. Clones were sequenced by immunoSEQ multiplex PCR, and TCRdb holds only the in-frame ones, with some missing. The data contain roughly 26,000 clones, 95% of them seen just once; the ten biggest clones take up around 2.3%. The sequenced sample was unsorted PBMCs, obtained about 4.7 years after starting antiretroviral therapy. The chain uses TRBV10-2 and TRBJ2-7, with 7 bases that match TRBD2. This TCR came from a woman between 45 and 65 years old with HIV. CDR3 loop: CASTRGDEQYF. The CDR3 DNA reads TGCGCCAGCACCCGGGGGGACGAGCAGTACTTC.